This TCR beta chain was captured by sequencing in a study of blood T cell repertoires in COVID-19. Study details: Sites across the United States, Italy and Spain contributed samples from acute and convalescent COVID-19. Sample material is recorded as cDNA or gDNA derived from T cells, B-cell-depleted T cells, or PBMCs.

The count of this clone is one. Original handling: Nucleated cell counts were estimated from reference gene primer amplification. Produced via immunoSEQ multiplex PCR; TCRdb's table is partial and in-frame only. V and J calls and clone size follow that table, whereas D and trimming were derived from the DNA. Of about 400,000 clones in the sample, about 90% are singletons; the top ten hold about 1.2%. The CDR3 spans 15 residues. Germline assignment: CDR1 LGHDT and CDR2 YNNKEL (reference sequence). V gave up 0 bases and J gave up 8 bases, with 13 bases separating them. What was sequenced was peripheral blood. The receptor was derived from a man aged 40-49 years with acute or convalescent COVID-19. The genes are TRBV3-1 (or the pseudogene TRBV3-2) and TRBJ1-4; D is ambiguous. The CDR3 region is CASSQDPVPGEKLFF. Here the CDR3 DNA reads TGTGCCAGCAGCCAAGATCCGGTCCCGGGGGAAAAACTGTTTTTT.